A single sample is the source of the 2 T cell receptor beta chains below, sequenced in a study of blood T cell repertoires in COVID-19. The protocol was immunoSEQ multiplex PCR, while the TCRdb copy is restricted to in-frame clones and leaves out a portion. This table has about 40,000 clones, over 80% appearing once. The specimen was peripheral blood. Receptor source: a woman aged 25 to 39 in a cohort sampled during active COVID-19.

The CDR3 region has the DNA TGTGCCAGTAGCCTCCGGACAGCTACAGATACGCAGTATTTT. It yields the protein CASSLRTATDTQYF. The chain couples TRBV19 to TRBJ2-3; tentatively, D is TRBD1 (6 bases). V shed 6 bases and J shed 3 bases, with 13 bases lying between them. Germline loops: CDR1 LNHDA, CDR2 SQIVND (reference sequence). The CDR3 has 14 residues.

The V call is TRBV29-1, the J call TRBJ2-7; 7 nucleotides agree with TRBD1. The CDR3 loop spans 11 amino acids. The germline V gene has CDR1 SQVTM and CDR2 ANQGSEA. Unmatched junction bases numbered 4, after V lost 6 bases and J lost 5 bases. The CDR3 loop is CSVHRGHEQYF. DNA of the CDR3: TGCAGCGTGCACAGGGGACACGAGCAGTACTTC.